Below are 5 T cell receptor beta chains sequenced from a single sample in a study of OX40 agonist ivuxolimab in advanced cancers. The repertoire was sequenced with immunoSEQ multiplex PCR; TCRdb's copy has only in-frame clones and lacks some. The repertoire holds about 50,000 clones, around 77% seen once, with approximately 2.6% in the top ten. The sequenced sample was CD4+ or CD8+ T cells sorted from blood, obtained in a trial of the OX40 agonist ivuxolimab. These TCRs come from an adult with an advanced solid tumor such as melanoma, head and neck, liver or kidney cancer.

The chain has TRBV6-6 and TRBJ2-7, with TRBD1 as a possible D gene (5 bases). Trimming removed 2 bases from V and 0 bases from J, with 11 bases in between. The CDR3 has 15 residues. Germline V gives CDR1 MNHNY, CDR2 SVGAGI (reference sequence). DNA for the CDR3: TGTGCCAGCAGTTACAGACAGACGAGCTCCTACGAGCAGTACTTC. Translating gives CASSYRQTSSYEQYF.

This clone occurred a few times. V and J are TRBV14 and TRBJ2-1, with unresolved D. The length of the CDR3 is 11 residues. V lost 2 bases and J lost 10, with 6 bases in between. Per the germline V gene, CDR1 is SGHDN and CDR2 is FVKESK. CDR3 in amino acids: CASSQLREQFF. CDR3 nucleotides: TGTGCCAGCAGCCAATTACGGGAGCAGTTCTTC.

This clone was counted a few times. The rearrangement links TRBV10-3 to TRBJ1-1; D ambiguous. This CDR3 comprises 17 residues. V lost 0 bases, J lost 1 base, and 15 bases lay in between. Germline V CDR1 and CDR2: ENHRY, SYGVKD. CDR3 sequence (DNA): TGTGCCATCAGTGAGTCGGAATACGTCTCAGCGAACACTGAAGCTTTCTTT. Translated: CAISESEYVSANTEAFF.

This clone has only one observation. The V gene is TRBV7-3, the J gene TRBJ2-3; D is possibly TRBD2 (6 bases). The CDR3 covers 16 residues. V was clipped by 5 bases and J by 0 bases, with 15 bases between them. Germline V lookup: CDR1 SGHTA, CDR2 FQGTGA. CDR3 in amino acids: CASSPGPSGSTDTQYF. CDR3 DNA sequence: TGTGCCAGCAGCCCTGGGCCGAGCGGGAGCACAGATACGCAGTATTTT.

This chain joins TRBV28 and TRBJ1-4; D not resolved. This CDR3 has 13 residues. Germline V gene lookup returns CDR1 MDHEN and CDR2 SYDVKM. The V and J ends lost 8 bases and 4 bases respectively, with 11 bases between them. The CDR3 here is CASRWGGNEKLFF. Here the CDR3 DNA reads TGTGCCAGCCGATGGGGAGGTAATGAAAAACTGTTTTTT.